Listed below are T cell receptor beta chains from one sample, sequenced in a study of beta chain features in type 1 diabetes. Libraries were prepared by immunoSEQ multiplex PCR; TCRdb keeps only in-frame clonotypes and omits some of them. The sample shows about 160,000 clones, 8% to 8.5% of them seen only once. Sequenced: central memory CD4+ T cells from blood. The receptors shown here come from a woman between 18 and 29 years old with type 1 diabetes. Both conserved end residues are part of each CDR3. Each record gives: V gene, clone size, J gene, D gene, CDR3 DNA, CDR3 protein. D genes are given only for firm matches. A clone size is listed for some rows: how often the clone was seen (once, few, many), or a class if it is expanded.

TRBV2	few	TRBJ1-6	-	TGTGCCAGCAGGATGGACAGAGCTAATTCACCCCTCCACTTT	CASRMDRANSPLHF
TRBV12-5	-	TRBJ2-1	-	TGTGCTAGTGGTCCGGGGAGTGGTTCCTACAATGAGCAGTTCTTC	CASGPGSGSYNEQFF
TRBV5-4	few	TRBJ1-4	TRBD1	TGTGCCAGCAGCTACCAGACAGGGGCAAATGAAAAACTGTTTTTT	CASSYQTGANEKLFF
TRBV18	-	TRBJ2-7	-	TGTGCCAGCTTCGGGACACATCGAGAGCAGTACTTC	CASFGTHREQYF
TRBV5-1	-	TRBJ2-7	TRBD2	TGCGCCAGCAGCTTGGAGGTAGCGGGAGGGCCCTACGAGCAGTACTTC	CASSLEVAGGPYEQYF
TRBV9	few	TRBJ2-3	TRBD2	TGTGCCAGCAGCGTAGGGACTAGCGGGACCCAGGATACGCAGTATTTT	CASSVGTSGTQDTQYF
TRBV4-3	few	TRBJ2-1	TRBD2	TGCGCCAGCAGCCAAGAAGTCCCCCTGACTAGCGGGAGTCCCAATGAGCAGTTCTTC	CASSQEVPLTSGSPNEQFF
TRBV7-2	-	TRBJ2-2	-	TGTGCCAGCAGGTTCGGGGTAGCGGAAACCGGGGAGCTGTTTTTT	CASRFGVAETGELFF
TRBV11-2	few	TRBJ1-1	TRBD1	TGTGCCAGCAGCCCCCCGGACAGGGGAACTGAAGCTTTCTTT	CASSPPDRGTEAFF
TRBV19	few	TRBJ2-3	-	TGTGCCAGTAGGCGAGACAGAAGCTCCGGCACAGATACGCAGTATTTT	CASRRDRSSGTDTQYF
TRBV4-3	-	TRBJ2-3	TRBD1	TGCGCCAGCAGCCAAGCCGGGACAGCGAGCACAGATACGCAGTATTTT	CASSQAGTASTDTQYF
TRBV4-2	-	TRBJ2-3	TRBD2	TGTGCCAGCAGCCACAGCGGGACTAGCACAGATACGCAGTATTTT	CASSHSGTSTDTQYF
TRBV4-3	few	TRBJ2-2	-	TGCGCCAGCAGCCAAGATAGAGGGCCCGGGGAGCTGTTTTTT	CASSQDRGPGELFF
TRBV27	-	TRBJ1-1	-	TGTGCCAGCAGTTCTTCCCAGACGCGGACTGAAGCTTTCTTT	CASSSSQTRTEAFF
TRBV11-2	-	TRBJ2-2	-	TGTGCCAGCAGTTCACTAAGGTCCGGGGAGCTGTTTTTT	CASSSLRSGELFF
TRBV25-1	few	TRBJ1-6	TRBD1	TGTGCCAGCAGGAGAGGGGGGACAGCAAATTCACCCCTCCACTTT	CASRRGGTANSPLHF
TRBV5-4	-	TRBJ2-4	-	TGTGCCAGCAGCCAGTCTTGGGGCGGAGACATTAAAAACATTCAGTACTTC	CASSQSWGGDIKNIQYF
TRBV15	many	TRBJ2-1	TRBD2	TGTGCCACCAGCAGAGATACGGGTAGCGGGGGGGAGAGCTTTGAGCAGTTCTTC	CATSRDTGSGGESFEQFF
TRBV5-4	-	TRBJ2-4	TRBD1	TGCGCCAGCAGCCAAGGGGACAGGGGCATTCAGTACTTC	CASSQGDRGIQYF
TRBV29-1	-	TRBJ2-1	-	TGCAGCGTTGAAGGGACTATGTCAAATGTCAATGAGCAGTTCTTC	CSVEGTMSNVNEQFF
TRBV6-5	few	TRBJ2-4	-	TGTGCCAGCACCAACGGTAACATTCAGTACTTC	CASTNGNIQYF
TRBV11-3	-	TRBJ2-7	TRBD1	TGTGCCAGCAGCCCCCGGACAGGGCTCGAGCAGTACTTC	CASSPRTGLEQYF
TRBV2	few	TRBJ2-1	-	TGTGCCAGCAGTGAAGCTCGGCTATCCCTGGGGCATGAGCAGTTCTTC	CASSEARLSLGHEQFF
TRBV6-1	few	TRBJ2-3	TRBD2	TGTGCCATCAGTGCGGCAGCGGGGGAGCTTGGGAGCACAGATACGCAGTATTTT	CAISAAAGELGSTDTQYF
TRBV7-7	-	TRBJ2-1	TRBD1	TGTGCTAGCAGCCTGCGACAGGGGGCGGCTGAGCAGTTCTTC	CASSLRQGAAEQFF
TRBV9	few	TRBJ1-2	-	TGTGCCAGCAGCGTTATAGTGGGGAGTGGCTACACCTTC	CASSVIVGSGYTF
TRBV5-5	-	TRBJ1-4	TRBD1	TGTGCCAGCAGCTCCAACAGGGGACCGGGAGAAAAACTGTTTTTT	CASSSNRGPGEKLFF
TRBV29-1	few	TRBJ2-3	TRBD1	TGCAGCGTTAGGGTGACAGGGTTCGCAGATACGCAGTATTTT	CSVRVTGFADTQYF
TRBV11-3	-	TRBJ1-1	-	TGTGCCAGCAGCCCAAGAATGGACACCCTAGGGGCTTTCTTT	CASSPRMDTLGAFF
TRBV5-1	few	TRBJ1-6	-	TGCGCCAGCAGCTCGACAGGACGTGTTGAGAATTCACCCCTCCACTTT	CASSSTGRVENSPLHF
TRBV27	few	TRBJ2-1	TRBD2	TGTGCCAGCAGTTTATGGGGGGGAGAGCAGTTCTTC	CASSLWGGEQFF
TRBV28	-	TRBJ1-5	-	TGTGCCAGCAGATACGGTCCGAATCAGCCCCAGCATTTT	CASRYGPNQPQHF
TRBV13	few	TRBJ2-1	-	TGTGCCAGCAGCTTTTTTAACTACAATGAGCAGTTCTTC	CASSFFNYNEQFF
TRBV18	few	TRBJ2-7	TRBD1	TGTGCCAGCTCATCGACAGGGTCGAGCTACGAGCAGTACTTC	CASSSTGSSYEQYF
TRBV7-2	few	TRBJ2-7	TRBD2	TGTGCCAGCAGCTTAGTACTAGCGGGAGGCTTTAGGTCCTACGAGCAGTACTTC	CASSLVLAGGFRSYEQYF
TRBV7-9	few	TRBJ2-3	TRBD2	TGTGCCAGCAGCTTCAGCGTGGGACTAGCGGGCCCGGAGCAGTATTTT	CASSFSVGLAGPEQYF
TRBV7-2	-	TRBJ2-7	TRBD2	TGTGCCAGCAGCTTGCGACTAGCGGTATCCTACGAGCAGTACTTC	CASSLRLAVSYEQYF
TRBV7-3	few	TRBJ2-5	TRBD2	TGTGCCAGCAGCTCCTGGGGGGGGGAGACCCAGTACTTC	CASSSWGGETQYF
TRBV18	-	TRBJ2-5	-	TGTGCCAGCTCACCACCGGGGCTACAAGAGACCCAGTACTTC	CASSPPGLQETQYF
TRBV27	-	TRBJ2-7	-	TGTGCCAGCAGTTTTCTTCCAGATTCCTACGAGCAGTACTTC	CASSFLPDSYEQYF
TRBV2	few	TRBJ2-3	-	TGTGCCAGCAGTGCACCGGGATACACAGATACGCAGTATTTT	CASSAPGYTDTQYF
TRBV5-6	few	TRBJ2-5	-	TGTGCCAGCAGCCCGGCGGGACGTTATCAAGAGACCCAGTACTTC	CASSPAGRYQETQYF
TRBV28	many	TRBJ1-1	-	TGTGCCAGCAGGGCACCGACAGTCATGAACACTGAAGCTTTCTTT	CASRAPTVMNTEAFF
TRBV7-9	few	TRBJ2-7	TRBD1	TGTGCCAGCAGCTCGACAGGGGTTGGCGACGAGCAGTACTTC	CASSSTGVGDEQYF
TRBV4-2	few	TRBJ1-2	TRBD1	TGTGCCAGCAGCCAAGTTGGGACAGCTTATGGCTACACCTTC	CASSQVGTAYGYTF